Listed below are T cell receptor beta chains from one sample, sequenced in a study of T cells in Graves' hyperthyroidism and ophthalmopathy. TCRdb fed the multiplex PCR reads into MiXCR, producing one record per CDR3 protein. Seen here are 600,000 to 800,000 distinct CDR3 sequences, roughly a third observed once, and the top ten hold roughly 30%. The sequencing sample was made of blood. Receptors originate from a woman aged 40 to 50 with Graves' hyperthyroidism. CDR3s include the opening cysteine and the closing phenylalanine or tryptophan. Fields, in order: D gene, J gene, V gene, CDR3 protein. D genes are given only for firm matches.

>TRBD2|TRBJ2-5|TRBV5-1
CASSPHFGTSGRTSPQETQYF
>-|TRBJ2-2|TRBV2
CASSGLGVGTGELFF
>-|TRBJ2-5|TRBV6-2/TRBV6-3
CASRQPGTQYF
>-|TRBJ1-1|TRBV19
CASSIGSGGRGRTEAFF
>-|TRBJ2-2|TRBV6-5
CASSYGLVLPTGELFF
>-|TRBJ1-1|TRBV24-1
CARAWTGGNTEAFF
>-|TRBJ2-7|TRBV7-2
CASSLGNAYEQYF
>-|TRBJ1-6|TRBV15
CATTARAGGNSPLHF
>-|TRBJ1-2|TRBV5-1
CASSLARDGYGYTF
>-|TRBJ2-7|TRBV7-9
CASSFTAAGTPGAQYF
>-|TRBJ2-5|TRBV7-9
CASSPGGPFQETQYF
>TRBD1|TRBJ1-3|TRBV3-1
CASSPRDREGNTIYF
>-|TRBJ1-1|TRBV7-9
CASSRIPPGPGSTEAFF
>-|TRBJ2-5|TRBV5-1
CASRPEQGGETQYF
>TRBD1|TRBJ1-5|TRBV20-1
CSALRTGNQPQHF
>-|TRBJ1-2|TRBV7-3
CASSLGHRTSGGYTF
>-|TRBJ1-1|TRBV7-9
CASRLGGQEAFF
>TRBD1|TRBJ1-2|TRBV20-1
CSAIGTAANYGYTF
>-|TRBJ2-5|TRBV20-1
CSAREDRLQETQYF
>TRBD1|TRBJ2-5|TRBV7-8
CASSLGGGQEYF
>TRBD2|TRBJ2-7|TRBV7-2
CASSGGEREQYF
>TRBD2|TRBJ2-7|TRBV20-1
CSARLGLGSYEQYF
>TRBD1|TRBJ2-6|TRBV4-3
CASNLDRASSGANVLTF